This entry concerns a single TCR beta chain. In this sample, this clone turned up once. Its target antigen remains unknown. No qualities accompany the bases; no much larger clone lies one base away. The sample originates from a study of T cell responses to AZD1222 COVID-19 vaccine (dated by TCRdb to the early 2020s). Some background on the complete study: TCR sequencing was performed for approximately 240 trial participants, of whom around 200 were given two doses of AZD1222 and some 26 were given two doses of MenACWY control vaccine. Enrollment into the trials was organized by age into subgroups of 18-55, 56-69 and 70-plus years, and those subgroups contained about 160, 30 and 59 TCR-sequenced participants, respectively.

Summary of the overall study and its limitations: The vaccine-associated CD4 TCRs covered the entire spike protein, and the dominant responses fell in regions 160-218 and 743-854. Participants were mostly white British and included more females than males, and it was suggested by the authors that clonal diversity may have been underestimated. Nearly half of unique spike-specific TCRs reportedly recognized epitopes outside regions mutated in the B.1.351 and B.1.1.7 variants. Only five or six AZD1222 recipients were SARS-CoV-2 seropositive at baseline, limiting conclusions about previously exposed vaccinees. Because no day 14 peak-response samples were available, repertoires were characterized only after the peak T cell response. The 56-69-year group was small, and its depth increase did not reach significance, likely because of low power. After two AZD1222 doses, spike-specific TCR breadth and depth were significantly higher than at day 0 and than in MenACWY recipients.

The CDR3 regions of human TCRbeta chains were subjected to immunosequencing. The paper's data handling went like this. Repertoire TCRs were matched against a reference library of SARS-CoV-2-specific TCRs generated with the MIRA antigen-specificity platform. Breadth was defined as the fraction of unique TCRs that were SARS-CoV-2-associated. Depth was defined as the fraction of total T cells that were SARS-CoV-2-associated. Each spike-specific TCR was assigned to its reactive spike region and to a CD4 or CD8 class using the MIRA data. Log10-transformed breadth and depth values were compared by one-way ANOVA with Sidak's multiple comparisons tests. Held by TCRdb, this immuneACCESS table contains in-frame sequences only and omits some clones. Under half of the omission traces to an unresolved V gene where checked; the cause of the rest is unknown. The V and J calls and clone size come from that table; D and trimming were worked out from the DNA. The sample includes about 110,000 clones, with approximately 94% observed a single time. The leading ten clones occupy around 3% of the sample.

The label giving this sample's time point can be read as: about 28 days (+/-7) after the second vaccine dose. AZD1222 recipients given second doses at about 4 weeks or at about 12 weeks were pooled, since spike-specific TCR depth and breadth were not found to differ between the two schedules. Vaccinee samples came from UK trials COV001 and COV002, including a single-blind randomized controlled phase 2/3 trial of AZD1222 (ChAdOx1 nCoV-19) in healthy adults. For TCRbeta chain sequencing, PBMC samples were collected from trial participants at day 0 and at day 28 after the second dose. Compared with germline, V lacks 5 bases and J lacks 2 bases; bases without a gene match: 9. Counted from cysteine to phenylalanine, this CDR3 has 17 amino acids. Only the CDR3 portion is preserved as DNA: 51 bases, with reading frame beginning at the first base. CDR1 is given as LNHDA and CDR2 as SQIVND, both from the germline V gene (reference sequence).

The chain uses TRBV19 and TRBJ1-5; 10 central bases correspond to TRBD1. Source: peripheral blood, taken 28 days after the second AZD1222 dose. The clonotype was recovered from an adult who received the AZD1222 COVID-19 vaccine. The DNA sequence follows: TGTGCCAGTAGTTCTCCCCCCGGGACAGGGGGCAATCAGCCCCAGCATTTT. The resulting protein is CASSSPPGTGGNQPQHF.